One and the same sample provided the 18 T cell receptor beta chains below, sequenced in a study of cytomegalovirus exposure and HLA in healthy donors. The PCR had 60 Vbeta and 13 Jbeta primers. Only in-frame clones appear in the TCRdb table, and some are missing; sequencing was by immunoSEQ multiplex PCR. The data hold approximately 89,000 clones, with approximately 77% observed a single time. What was sequenced was PBMCs. The receptor source for this set is a human donor in good health.

The rearrangement links TRBV28 to TRBJ2-6; 8 bases are shared with TRBD1. CDR1 and CDR2 (germline): MDHEN, SYDVKM. V lost 3 bases, J lost 0 bases, and 4 bases stayed unmatched. The CDR3 has 17 residues. The CDR3 protein is CASSFRTGRSGANVLTF. CDR3 nucleotides: TGTGCCAGCAGTTTTCGGACAGGGCGCTCTGGGGCCAACGTCCTGACTTTC.

The rearrangement links TRBV9 to TRBJ2-5; 10 nucleotides agree with TRBD1. Germline CDR1 and CDR2: SGDLS and YYNGEE. This CDR3 has 17 residues. J gave up 2 bases and V 0 bases, and 7 bases lay outside the gene matches. CDR3 DNA: TGTGCCAGCAGCGTAGGGGACAGGGGAGTAAGGCAAGAGACCCAGTACTTC. It specifies CASSVGDRGVRQETQYF.

This clone was counted once. This chain joins TRBV7-9 and TRBJ1-1, with D perhaps matching TRBD1 (6 bases). With 5 bases removed from V and 0 bases from J, the gap between germline ends came to 16 bases. The CDR3 length is 16 residues. From germline, CDR1 is SEHNR and CDR2 FQNEAQ (reference sequence). The CDR3 DNA is TGTGCCAGCAGCCGGGGGGGGGCCCTGATGAACACTGAAGCTTTCTTT. Translation gives CASSRGGALMNTEAFF.

This clone appeared a single time. This chain joins TRBV28 and TRBJ1-4; 8 nucleotides agree with TRBD1. This CDR3 has 16 residues. Germline-derived CDR1 and CDR2 are MDHEN and SYDVKM. Trimming took 6 bases from V and 7 from J; bases not matched to a gene: 13. The CDR3 sequence is CASSSDREGSSEKLFF. CDR3 in DNA: TGTGCCAGCAGCTCGGACAGGGAGGGCTCGAGTGAAAAACTGTTTTTT.

This chain links TRBV10-3 with TRBJ2-3, with D perhaps matching TRBD2 (5 bases). This CDR3 comprises 14 residues. Germline lookup yields CDR1 ENHRY and CDR2 SYGVKD. Trimming left V 7 bases short and J 8 bases short, with 19 bases between. The DNA for the CDR3 is TGTGCCATCAAGAGGGATCCCTCCATCCTTACGCAGTATTTT. Translating gives CAIKRDPSILTQYF.

The chain couples TRBV15 to TRBJ2-3; possibly TRBD2 for D (6 bases). CDR1 is LNHNV, CDR2 YYDKDF, per germline (reference sequence). The CDR3 extends over 16 amino acids. V lost 2 bases and J lost 3, with 15 bases in between. This chain's CDR3 is CATSRTRLGGTDTQYF. The CDR3 DNA is TGTGCCACCAGCAGAACCCGATTAGGAGGGACAGATACGCAGTATTTT.

V gene TRBV11-2 combines with J gene TRBJ2-2; the match to TRBD1 covers 12 bases. V dropped 5 bases and J dropped 6; count of bases not matched to a gene: 7. Germline values: CDR1 SGHAT, CDR2 FQNNGV. The CDR3 extends over 16 amino acids. Here the CDR3 DNA reads TGTGCCAGCAGCCCTTGGGGACAGGGGGCGGCCGGGGAGCTGTTTTTT. This translates into CASSPWGQGAAGELFF.

V is TRBV18 and J is TRBJ2-1, with 7 bases matching TRBD2. The germline gives CDR1 KGHSH, CDR2 LQKENI. The CDR3 contains 15 residues. V gave up 2 bases and J gave up 3 bases; unmatched junction bases: 4. The CDR3 sequence: CASSPGGGDYNEQFF. CDR3 coding DNA: TGTGCCAGCTCACCAGGCGGGGGAGACTACAATGAGCAGTTCTTC.

The genes are TRBV13 and TRBJ2-1; 7 positions match TRBD2. Germline values: CDR1 PRHDT, CDR2 FYEKMQ (reference sequence). The length of the CDR3 is 14 residues. Unmatched junction bases numbered 12, after V lost 8 bases and J lost 8 bases. The CDR3 loop is CASFRRGWDDEQFF. In DNA form, the CDR3 reads TGTGCCAGCTTCAGGCGGGGGTGGGATGATGAGCAGTTCTTC.

The V gene is TRBV27, the J gene TRBJ2-5; 7 positions agree with TRBD2. The germline gives CDR1 MNHEY, CDR2 SMNVEV (reference sequence). CDR3 length: 16 residues. J was trimmed by 3 bases and V by 6 bases; bases with no gene match: 13. The chain's CDR3 is CASRTLGGLAEETQYF. The CDR3 coding sequence is TGTGCCAGCAGGACCCTGGGTGGGCTAGCGGAAGAGACCCAGTACTTC.

J is TRBJ2-3 and V is TRBV5-6; TRBD1 aligns across 12 bases. CDR1 and CDR2 from the germline V gene are SGHDT and YYEEEE. V was clipped by 0 bases and J by 6 bases; unmatched bases: 8. This CDR3 comprises 17 residues. The CDR3 DNA sequence: TGTGCCAGCAGCTTGGTATGGGACAGGGGGCGCCGGGATACGCAGTATTTT. Amino acid sequence: CASSLVWDRGRRDTQYF.

This chain joins TRBV27 and TRBJ1-5; TRBD1 is a possible D gene (6 bases). The ends were cut back, 7 bases at V and 0 bases at J, with 37 bases in the middle. Looked up from germline, CDR1 is MNHEY and CDR2 is SMNVEV (reference sequence). This CDR3 is built from 23 residues. As DNA, the CDR3 is TGTGCCAGCAATTTCGAATTAAGTCGAGGGGCAGGGGAGTTGGTCGTTAGCAATCAGCCCCAGCATTTT. It codes for CASNFELSRGAGELVVSNQPQHF.

The rearrangement joins TRBV2 to TRBJ2-1; TRBD2 matches at 8 bases. The V and J ends lost 3 bases and 7 bases, in that order; junction bases with no gene match: 5. Germline CDR1 and CDR2: SNHLY and FYNNEI. This CDR3 spans 14 amino acids. The CDR3 nucleotides read TGTGCCAGCAGTGATACGGGGGGGTGGAATGAGCAGTTCTTC. This gives the protein CASSDTGGWNEQFF.

The chain is built from TRBV5-1 and TRBJ2-1; 7 bases align to TRBD2. This CDR3 is built from 15 residues. V lost 4 bases and J lost 9; bases outside the gene matches: 13. CDR1 is SGHRS and CDR2 is YFSETQ in the germline V gene. The CDR3, as DNA: TGCGCCAGCAGCCTAACCCCGAACGGGAGGTTTGAGCAGTTCTTC. This translates into CASSLTPNGRFEQFF.

The V and J genes are TRBV11-2 and TRBJ2-3, with 9 bases identical to TRBD2. The CDR3 has 15 amino acids. Germline CDR1 SGHAT, CDR2 FQNNGV. J lost 5 bases, V lost 0 bases, and 3 bases had no gene match. The CDR3 nucleotides are TGTGCCAGCAGCTTAGATGTTAGCGGGAGAGATACGCAGTATTTT. It codes for CASSLDVSGRDTQYF.

This clone was counted a few times. This chain uses TRBV5-1 with TRBJ2-3; the D gene is possibly TRBD1 (6 bases). CDR3 size: 14 residues. V was shortened by 5 bases and J by 2 bases, with 12 bases between the two germline ends. CDR1 is SGHRS, CDR2 YFSETQ, per germline. CDR3 in DNA: TGCGCCAGCAGGCGACAGGACTTCACAGATACGCAGTATTTT. Protein product: CASRRQDFTDTQYF. Looking up the rest from reference TRBV5-1 and TRBJ2-3 gives the full variable domain: KAGVTQTPRYLIKTRGQQVTLSCSPISGHRSVSWYQQTPGQGLQFLFEYFSETQRNKGNFPGRFSGRQFSNSRSEMNVSTLELGDSALYLCASRRQDFTDTQYFGPGTRLTVL.

The rearrangement joins TRBV4-3 to TRBJ2-1, with 7 bases identical to TRBD1. The germline gives CDR1 LGHNA, CDR2 YSLEER. The CDR3 is 15 residues long. V lost 4 bases and J lost 3; bases outside the gene matches: 6. This chain's CDR3 is CASSPARGIYNEQFF. Written as DNA, the CDR3 is TGCGCCAGCAGCCCGGCCAGGGGGATCTACAATGAGCAGTTCTTC.

The rearrangement uses TRBV27 and TRBJ2-7; 8 nucleotides agree with TRBD1. CDR1 MNHEY and CDR2 SMNVEV come from the germline V gene (reference sequence). The CDR3 spans 14 residues. The ends lost 3 bases at V and 3 bases at J; junction bases unmatched: 4. This CDR3 is CASSFLDRDYEQYF. The DNA for the CDR3 is TGTGCCAGCAGTTTTTTGGACAGGGACTACGAGCAGTACTTC.